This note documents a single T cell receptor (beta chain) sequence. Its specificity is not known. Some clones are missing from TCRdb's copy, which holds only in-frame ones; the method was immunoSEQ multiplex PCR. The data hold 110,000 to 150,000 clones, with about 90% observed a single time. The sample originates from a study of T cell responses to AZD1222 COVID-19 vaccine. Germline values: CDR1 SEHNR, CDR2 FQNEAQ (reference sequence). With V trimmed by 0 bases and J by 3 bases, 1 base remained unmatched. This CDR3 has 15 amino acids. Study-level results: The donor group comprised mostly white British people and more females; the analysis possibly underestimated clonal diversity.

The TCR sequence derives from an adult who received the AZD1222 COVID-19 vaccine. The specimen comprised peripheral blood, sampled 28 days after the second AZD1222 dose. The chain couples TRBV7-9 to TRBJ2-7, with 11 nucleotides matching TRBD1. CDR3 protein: CASSLAGTGGYEQYF. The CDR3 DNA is TGTGCCAGCAGCTTAGCGGGGACAGGGGGCTACGAGCAGTACTTC.